This T cell receptor (beta chain) came from a study of siplizumab effects on memory and regulatory T cells. The assay was immunoSEQ multiplex PCR, and TCRdb's table has in-frame clones only and misses some. The sample has 100,000 or so clones; about 90% are singletons. From germline, CDR1 is MDHEN and CDR2 SYDVKM. The V and J ends lost 5 bases and 0 bases, in that order; junction bases with no gene match: 17. The CDR3 length is 19 residues. The sequenced sample was CD4+ T cells sorted from blood. The rearrangement uses TRBV28 and TRBJ2-5; 8 bases fit TRBD1. The origin of this receptor is a human donor in good health. CDR3: CASSLSQRTGKINQETQYF. In DNA form, the CDR3 reads TGTGCCAGCAGTCTTTCCCAACGGACAGGGAAAATCAACCAAGAGACCCAGTACTTC.